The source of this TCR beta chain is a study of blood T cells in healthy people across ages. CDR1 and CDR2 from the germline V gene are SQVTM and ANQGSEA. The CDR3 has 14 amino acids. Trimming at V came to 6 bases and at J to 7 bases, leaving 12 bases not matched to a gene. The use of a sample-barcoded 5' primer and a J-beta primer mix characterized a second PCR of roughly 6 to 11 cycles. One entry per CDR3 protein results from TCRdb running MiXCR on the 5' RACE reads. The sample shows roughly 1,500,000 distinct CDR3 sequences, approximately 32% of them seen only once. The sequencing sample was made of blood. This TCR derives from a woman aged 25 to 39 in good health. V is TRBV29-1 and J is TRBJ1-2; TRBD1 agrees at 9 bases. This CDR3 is CSVGGPGQGGGYTF. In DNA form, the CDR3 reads TGCAGCGTCGGTGGACCGGGACAGGGCGGTGGCTACACCTTC.